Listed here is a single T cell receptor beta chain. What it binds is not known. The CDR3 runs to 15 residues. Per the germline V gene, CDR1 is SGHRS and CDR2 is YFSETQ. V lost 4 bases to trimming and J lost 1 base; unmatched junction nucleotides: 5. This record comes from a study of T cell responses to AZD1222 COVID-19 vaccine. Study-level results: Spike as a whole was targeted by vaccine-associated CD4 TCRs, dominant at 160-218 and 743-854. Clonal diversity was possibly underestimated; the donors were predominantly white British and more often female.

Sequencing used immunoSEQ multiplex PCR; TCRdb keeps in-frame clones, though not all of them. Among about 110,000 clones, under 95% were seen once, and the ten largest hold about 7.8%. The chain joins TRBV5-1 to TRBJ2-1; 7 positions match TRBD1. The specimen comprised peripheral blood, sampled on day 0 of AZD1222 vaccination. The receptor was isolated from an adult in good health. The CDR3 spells CASSSPGQSYNEQFF. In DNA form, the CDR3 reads TGCGCCAGCAGCAGTCCGGGACAGTCCTACAATGAGCAGTTCTTC.